This TCR beta chain was captured in a study of T-cell reconstitution after alpha-beta-depleted transplantation in children. The CDR3 sequence is 15 residues long. Trimming took 6 bases from V and 3 from J; bases not matched to a gene: 9. Germline V lookup: CDR1 MDHEN, CDR2 SYDVKM. Whole-study findings and limits: There were some patients whose high TCRbeta diversity at day 60 came from surviving recipient T cells and thymic progenitors. Reportedly, roughly two months post-transplant, alpha-beta T cells arose from several hundred expanded graft clones. T-cell numbers and diversity, one year after transplant, stemmed largely from T cells that were newly produced.

Details on this clonotype: Its antigen remains unknown.

Molecular barcoding with unique molecular identifiers was used for the TCRbeta library. TCRdb analysed the PCR reads with MiXCR anew, one entry per CDR3 protein. This table has roughly 280,000 distinct CDR3 sequences, around a tenth appearing once. The chain employs TRBV28 and TRBJ2-5; TRBD1 matches at 8 bases. Material: peripheral blood, obtained 180 days after TCRalphabeta/CD19-depleted stem cell transplant. The receptor was derived from a male patient aged 2-9 years who had a stem cell transplant for chronic granulomatous disease, so the T cells may come from the graft donor. The CDR3 nucleotides read TGTGCCAGCAGGCTAGGACAGGGAAAAAAAGAGACCCAGTACTTC. Its translation: CASRLGQGKKETQYF.